Each of the 11 T cell receptor beta chains below was sequenced from the same sample in a study of T cell responses to AZD1222 COVID-19 vaccine. The protocol was immunoSEQ multiplex PCR, while the TCRdb copy is restricted to in-frame clones and leaves out a portion. The repertoire holds some 150,000 clones, with about 93% as singletons. Sequences were derived from peripheral blood, sampled on day 0 of MenACWY control vaccination. All receptors derive from an adult in good health.

V is TRBV7-2 and J is TRBJ2-5, with D possibly matching TRBD2 (5 bases). The CDR3 consists of 13 residues. V gave up 4 bases and J gave up 5 bases, with 11 bases separating them. The germline CDR1 and CDR2 sequences are SGHTA and FQGNSA. CDR3 coding DNA: TGTGCCAGCAGCTCCGGGGTCGCGGAGACCCAGTACTTC. This sequence encodes CASSSGVAETQYF.

The chain uses TRBV4-1 and TRBJ1-5, with a weak D call TRBD1 (6 bases). Germline V CDR1 and CDR2: MGHRA, YSYEKL. With 2 bases removed from V and 6 bases from J, the gap between germline ends came to 11 bases. There are 14 residues in the CDR3. Here the CDR3 reads CASSQRTAVQPQHF. CDR3 nucleotide sequence: TGCGCCAGCAGCCAACGGACAGCGGTTCAGCCCCAGCATTTT.

This sequence joins TRBV30 and TRBJ1-2; no firm D call. Trimming removed 8 bases at V and 2 bases at J, with 12 bases between. CDR3 length: 12 residues. The germline V gene encodes CDR1 GTSNPN and CDR2 SVGIG (reference sequence). CDR3 loop: CAGTDGNYGYTF. The CDR3 DNA reads as TGTGCCGGAACCGACGGGAACTATGGCTACACCTTC.

The CDR3 sequence: CASSPQQGNTIYF. CDR3 DNA sequence: TGTGCCAGCAGCCCACAACAGGGAAACACCATATATTTT. The chain combines TRBV3-1 (or the pseudogene TRBV3-2) with TRBJ1-3, with D unresolved. The V end was cut by 4 bases, the J end by 4 bases, with 8 bases between. The CDR3 is made up of 13 amino acids. Germline lookup yields CDR1 LGHDT and CDR2 YNNKEL (reference sequence).

V usage is TRBV9 and J usage is TRBJ2-5; D call uncertain. This CDR3 spans 15 amino acids. Trimming left V 4 bases short and J 1 base short, with 14 bases between. Germline V CDR1 and CDR2: SGDLS, YYNGEE. This chain's CDR3 is CASSSSGRTQETQYF. The CDR3 bases are TGTGCCAGCAGCTCATCCGGACGGACCCAAGAGACCCAGTACTTC.

This rearrangement joins TRBV27 to TRBJ2-1; D may be TRBD1 (5 bases). Germline V gene sequence: CDR1 MNHEY, CDR2 SMNVEV (reference sequence). V lost 6 bases to trimming and J lost 8 bases, with 20 bases between them. This CDR3 contains 15 residues. The CDR3 reads CASSPPGPIRDEQFF. The CDR3 region has the DNA TGTGCCAGCAGCCCCCCAGGGCCCATTAGGGATGAGCAGTTCTTC.

The rearrangement joins TRBV6-6 to TRBJ1-2; no firm D call. Germline CDR1 reads MNHNY; CDR2 reads SVGAGI (reference sequence). The CDR3 has 13 residues. Trimming left V 5 bases short and J 5 bases short, with 12 bases between. Here the CDR3 reads CASSAKTVYGYTF. In DNA form, the CDR3 reads TGTGCCAGCAGTGCAAAGACGGTGTATGGCTACACCTTC.

The rearrangement uses TRBV5-1 and TRBJ2-3; D unclear. CDR1 and CDR2 from the germline V gene are SGHRS and YFSETQ. The length of the CDR3 is 16 residues. V gave up 0 bases and J gave up 0 bases, with 11 bases separating them. The CDR3 spells CASSLDTFYSTDTQYF. As DNA, the CDR3 is TGCGCCAGCAGCTTGGACACGTTTTATAGCACAGATACGCAGTATTTT.

J is TRBJ1-5 and V is TRBV23-1; no firm D call. TRBV23-1 is an ORF; its function is uncertain. This CDR3 has 15 residues. V was pared by 3 bases and J by 5 bases, with 14 bases between. The DNA for the CDR3 is TGCGCCAGCAGTCACCCCCGTCTGGTGGATCAGCCCCAGCATTTT. Translated: CASSHPRLVDQPQHF.

This rearrangement joins TRBV10-1 to TRBJ2-2; D not certain. V gave up 2 bases and J gave up 4 bases, with 20 bases separating them. The CDR3 covers 18 residues. CDR1 WNHNN and CDR2 SYGVQD come from the germline V gene (reference sequence). The CDR3 is CASSENPFGRPSTGELFF. The DNA for the CDR3 is TGCGCCAGCAGTGAGAACCCCTTCGGCCGTCCGAGCACCGGGGAGCTGTTTTTT.

V and J are TRBV5-1 and TRBJ1-2; 7 bases agree with TRBD1. This CDR3 contains 16 residues. After removal of 1 base from V and 2 bases from J, the junction contained 8 bases not matched to a gene. The germline gives CDR1 SGHRS, CDR2 YFSETQ. The CDR3 nucleotides are TGCGCCAGCAGCTTGATAGGGTCGACAGGGAACTATGGCTACACCTTC. This encodes CASSLIGSTGNYGYTF.